This passage covers 4 T cell receptor beta chains from one sample sequenced in a study of blood T cells in healthy people across ages. A J-beta primer mix and a sample-barcoded 5' primer were used in a second PCR of about 7 to 12 cycles. Via MiXCR, TCRdb re-called the 5' RACE reads, giving one row per CDR3 protein. The sample shows some 320,000 distinct CDR3 sequences, roughly 27% of them seen only once. Sequenced sample: blood. Receptors originate from a woman aged 65 to 85 in good health.

The rearrangement links TRBV20-1 to TRBJ2-2, with D possibly matching TRBD2 (5 bases). The CDR3 is 16 amino acids. The germline gives CDR1 DFQATT, CDR2 SNEGSKA (reference sequence). Trimming cost V 0 bases and J 5 bases, with 16 bases left between them. CDR3 region: CSARDRQAGLTGELFF. For the CDR3, the DNA is TGCAGTGCTAGAGATCGGCAGGCGGGTTTGACCGGGGAGCTGTTTTTT.

The chain links TRBV2 to TRBJ2-7; 7 bases are shared with TRBD1. The J segment lost 4 bases and the V segment lost 5 bases, leaving 2 bases of the junction unmatched. Germline CDR1 is SNHLY and CDR2 is FYNNEI. This CDR3 is 12 amino acids long. This chain's CDR3 is CASSQGVYEQYF. In nucleotides, the CDR3 is TGTGCCAGCAGTCAGGGGGTTTACGAGCAGTACTTC.

CDR3 coding DNA: TGTGCCAGCAGCCAAGAGAGGGGGCTAGACGCGGAGACCCAGTACTTC. Its translation is CASSQERGLDAETQYF. The rearrangement joins TRBV14 to TRBJ2-5, with 7 bases lining up with TRBD1. The V and J ends lost 0 bases and 5 bases, in that order; junction bases with no gene match: 9. There are 16 residues in the CDR3. Germline CDR1 and CDR2: SGHDN and FVKESK.

The J gene is TRBJ1-1, the V gene TRBV5-1; D uncertain. Germline CDR1 SGHRS, CDR2 YFSETQ. This CDR3 comprises 15 residues. V lost 3 bases and J lost 6, with 18 bases in between. CDR3 region: CASSSPGKGSSEAFF. The CDR3 coding sequence is TGCGCCAGCAGCTCCCCCGGGAAAGGGAGTTCTGAAGCTTTCTTT.